This T cell receptor beta chain appears in the sequencing data of a study of OX40 agonist ivuxolimab in advanced cancers. Study at large: Cancers in dose escalation were hepatocellular, melanoma, renal cell and head and neck.

In germline, CDR1 is SEHNR, CDR2 FQNEAQ (reference sequence). Trimming removed 4 bases at V and 9 bases at J, with 13 bases between. CDR3 length equals 13 residues. Blood was sampled at baseline, cycle 4 day 1, and cycle 7 day 1. Here immunoSEQ multiplex PCR was the method, and the copy in TCRdb shows in-frame clones only, minus some. The data contain 45,000 to 65,000 clones, over 80% of them singletons. Sample: CD4+ or CD8+ T cells sorted from blood, taken in a trial of the OX40 agonist ivuxolimab. The gene calls are TRBV7-9 and TRBJ2-4; TRBD1 is a possible D gene (6 bases). This receptor was taken from an adult with an advanced solid tumor such as melanoma, head and neck, liver or kidney cancer. The CDR3: CASSSSGVGIQYF. Here the CDR3 DNA reads TGTGCCAGCAGCTCGTCAGGGGTAGGCATTCAGTACTTC.